One TCR beta chain is described in this entry. Antigen specificity is unknown. PCR was performed using 60 Vbeta and 13 Jbeta primers. The method was immunoSEQ multiplex PCR; TCRdb's version includes in-frame clones alone and lacks a portion of them. The table lists under 150,000 clones, 80% to 90% of them singletons. Trimming stripped 0 bases from V and 3 bases from J, with 12 bases between. This CDR3 comprises 15 residues. Germline V gene data show CDR1 as SGHNT and CDR2 as YYREEE (reference sequence). The sample originates from a study of cytomegalovirus exposure and HLA in healthy donors. Overall study findings and caveats: In a later analysis, CMV-associated beta chains were mostly HLA-associated, it appeared. Being productive about 87% or about 30% of the time was typical of most TCR beta V segments in an earlier analysis.

Each donor was nominally healthy when sampled (though unrecorded immune exposures were likely). This chain links TRBV5-4 with TRBJ1-2; no clear D gene. The sequence came from a woman aged 40 to 50 in good health and CMV-seropositive. The sequenced sample consisted of PBMCs. CDR3: CASSLDQVFDYGYTF. DNA for the CDR3: TGTGCCAGCAGCTTGGATCAGGTCTTCGACTATGGCTACACCTTC.